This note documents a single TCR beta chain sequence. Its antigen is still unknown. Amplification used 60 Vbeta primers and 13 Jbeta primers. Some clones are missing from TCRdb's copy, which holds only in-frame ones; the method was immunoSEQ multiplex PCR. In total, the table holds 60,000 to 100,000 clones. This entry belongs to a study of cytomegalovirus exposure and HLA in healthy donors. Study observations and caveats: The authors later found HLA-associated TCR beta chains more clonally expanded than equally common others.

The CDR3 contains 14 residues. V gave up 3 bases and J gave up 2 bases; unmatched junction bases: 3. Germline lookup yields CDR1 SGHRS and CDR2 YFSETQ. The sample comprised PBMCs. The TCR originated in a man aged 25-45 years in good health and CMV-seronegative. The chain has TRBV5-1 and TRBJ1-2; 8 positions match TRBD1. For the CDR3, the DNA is TGCGCCAGCAGCTGGGGACAGGACAACTATGGCTACACCTTC. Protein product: CASSWGQDNYGYTF.